This TCR beta chain emerged from a study of radiation and T cells in renal cell carcinoma. Study-wide background: Nephrectomy followed 15 Gy stereotactic body radiation by 4 weeks.

Regarding this clone: No antigen is known for it. Different DNA sequences within this sample yield the same CDR3.

Indicated time point: blood 2 weeks post-SBRT. Treatment defined: 15 Gy SBRT to primary tumor, nephrectomy 4 weeks later. Radiation-treated patients gave blood at baseline, week 2 and week 4. The tumor was a clear cell renal cell carcinoma. TCRdb's table, derived via immunoSEQ multiplex PCR, lists solely in-frame clones and lacks some. The top ten clones hold roughly 7% of a sample with tens of thousands of clones, around 78% of them seen once. Whole-study results and caveats: Baseline intratumoral clonotype presence is unknown without pretreatment biopsies.

Germline V gene lookup returns CDR1 SGHRS and CDR2 YFSETQ. V was clipped by 0 bases and J by 0 bases, with 6 bases between them. This CDR3 contains 14 residues. The TCR comes from a man in his 60s with renal cell carcinoma. The V and J genes are TRBV5-1 and TRBJ2-5; no definite D call. The starting material was blood, obtained from a patient whose treatment included radiotherapy and nephrectomy. CDR3 region: CASSLGSNQETQYF. CDR3 nucleotide sequence: TGCGCCAGCAGCTTGGGCAGTAACCAAGAGACCCAGTACTTC.